This T cell receptor (beta chain) was sequenced during a study of shared clonotypes between healthy human individuals. Across the study: The cohort had a couple of women and a few men, ages 18 to 49.

The unsorted samples took about 90 million PBMCs to get genomic DNA. The authors distributed each subset's genomic DNA evenly over several immunoSEQ plates. TCRdb's table, derived via immunoSEQ multiplex PCR, lists solely in-frame clones and lacks some. The table includes roughly 510,000 clones, about 75% detected once. The sequenced sample was PBMCs. This receptor was taken from a middle-aged woman in good health. Some clones in this sample may be carry-over from other donors' samples.

The CDR3 spells CASRFLTSGNEQFF. The CDR3 DNA sequence: TGTGCCAGCAGGTTTCTGACTAGCGGGAATGAGCAGTTCTTC. The V and J genes are TRBV2 and TRBJ2-1; TRBD2 matches at 10 bases. The germline gives CDR1 SNHLY, CDR2 FYNNEI. The CDR3 sequence is 14 residues long. V lost 6 bases, J lost 7 bases, and 6 bases stayed unmatched.